This paragraph covers one TCR beta chain sequence. A much larger clone lies a single base off, so this may be a read error. This sample stems from a study of blood T cell repertoires in COVID-19. Whole-study context: From the United States, Italy and Spain came samples of acute and convalescent COVID-19. The cDNA or gDNA used as material had been derived from T cells, B-cell-depleted T cells, or PBMCs.

Under the authors' procedure: Estimation of nucleated cell counts was performed using reference gene primer amplification. The method was immunoSEQ multiplex PCR; TCRdb's version includes in-frame clones alone and lacks a portion of them. V, J and clone size were drawn from that table, and D and trimming were deduced from the DNA. The data hold about 200,000 clones, with roughly 85% observed a single time. Germline loops: CDR1 MNHEY, CDR2 SMNVEV (reference sequence). V shed 5 bases and J 2 bases; nucleotides not matched to a gene: 6. The CDR3 sequence is 16 residues long. Sequencing was carried out using peripheral blood. V is TRBV27 and J is TRBJ1-5; 10 nucleotides match TRBD1. This sequence originates from a man aged 55 to 69 with active or convalescent COVID-19. The CDR3 reads CASSPGTGVGNQPQHF. The DNA of the CDR3 is TGTGCCAGCAGTCCCGGGACAGGGGTCGGCAATCAGCCCCAGCATTTT.